This entry lists 24 T cell receptor beta chains sequenced from one sample in a study of vaccination effects on CD4 cells after COVID-19. These receptors have no known antigen. The method was immunoSEQ multiplex PCR; TCRdb's version includes in-frame clones alone and lacks a portion of them. The profile shows approximately 30,000 clones, more than 65% of them singletons. Prior to sequencing, the ViraFEST assay stimulated PBMC with viral peptide pools, which expanded the antigen-specific CD4+ T cells. The culture ran for 10 days before CD4+ T cells were isolated. Prior SARS-CoV-2 infection was absent in the vaccine recipients, as shown by negative nucleocapsid antibodies. Sequenced material: CD4+ T cells from PBMCs cultured with HCoV-NL63 spike peptides, taken before COVID-19 vaccination. The receptors were sampled from a human donor who received a COVID-19 vaccine.

This clone has only one observation. This chain links TRBV7-8 with TRBJ1-4; D call uncertain. Germline assignment: CDR1 SGHVS and CDR2 FQNEAQ. Trimming took 4 bases from V and 0 from J, leaving 9 bases between them. The CDR3 is made up of 15 amino acids. As DNA, the CDR3 is TGTGCCAGCAGCTGGGGTACAGCAACTAATGAAAAACTGTTTTTT. Its translation: CASSWGTATNEKLFF. Using reference TRBV7-8 and TRBJ1-4 for the parts outside the CDR3, the full variable domain is GAGVSQSPRYKVAKRGQDVALRCDPISGHVSLFWYQQALGQGPEFLTYFQNEAQLDKSGLPSDRFFAERPEGSVSTLKIQRTQQEDSAVYLCASSWGTATNEKLFFGSGTQLSVL.

The chain employs TRBV7-9 and TRBJ1-1, with 7 positions matching TRBD1. V was clipped by 6 bases and J by 3 bases; unmatched bases: 4. The CDR3 runs to 13 residues. Germline V gene sequence: CDR1 SEHNR, CDR2 FQNEAQ (reference sequence). The CDR3 nucleotides read TGTGCCAGCAGGCCTACAGGGGACACTGAAGCTTTCTTT. Residues: CASRPTGDTEAFF.

The chain joins TRBV28 to TRBJ2-2; 8 positions match TRBD1. After removal of 5 bases from V and 1 base from J, the junction contained 6 bases not matched to a gene. The CDR3 is made up of 16 amino acids. Looked up from germline, CDR1 is MDHEN and CDR2 is SYDVKM. CDR3 in amino acids: CASSQPGTGNTGELFF. CDR3 sequence (DNA): TGTGCCAGCAGTCAGCCCGGGACAGGGAACACCGGGGAGCTGTTTTTT.

This clone has just a few counts. The chain uses TRBV28 and TRBJ2-2; possible D gene TRBD2, 5 bases. This CDR3 contains 17 residues. CDR1 and CDR2 (germline): MDHEN, SYDVKM. V was shortened by 3 bases and J by 1 base, with 15 bases between the two germline ends. CDR3 in amino acids: CASSLTYGIGNTGELFF. The DNA of the CDR3 is TGTGCCAGCAGTTTGACATACGGGATTGGGAACACCGGGGAGCTGTTTTTT.

The rearrangement uses TRBV6-1 and TRBJ1-2, with no clear D. In germline, CDR1 is MNHNS, CDR2 SASEGT. This CDR3 is 11 amino acids long. The ends were cut back, 2 bases at V and 8 bases at J, with 6 bases in the middle. For the CDR3, the DNA is TGTGCCAGCAGTGAACAGTGGGGCTACACCTTC. Residues: CASSEQWGYTF.

This clone was seen a few times. V usage is TRBV25-1 and J usage is TRBJ1-1, with a possible D match to TRBD1 (5 bases). The CDR3 extends over 13 amino acids. Germline loops: CDR1 MGHDK, CDR2 SYGVNS. V was pared by 7 bases and J by 4 bases, with 13 bases between. CDR3 sequence (DNA): TGTGCCAGCATCCCGGGGGTGGGCACTGAAGCTTTCTTT. Translating gives CASIPGVGTEAFF.

This clone was seen a single time. The rearrangement links TRBV7-9 to TRBJ1-1; D is possibly TRBD1 (5 bases). V lost 5 bases and J lost 11, with 15 bases in between. CDR1 is SEHNR, CDR2 FQNEAQ, per germline (reference sequence). This CDR3 region has 12 residues. The CDR3 region has the DNA TGTGCCAGCAGCCCAGACAGCTCCGTTGCTTTCTTT. As protein: CASSPDSSVAFF.

The chain joins TRBV7-2 to TRBJ2-4, with 8 bases identical to TRBD2. Trimming took 1 base from V and 4 from J; bases not matched to a gene: 6. The CDR3 sequence is 16 residues long. Germline V gene sequence: CDR1 SGHTA, CDR2 FQGNSA. CDR3 DNA: TGTGCCAGCAGCTTAGTAGTCACTAGCGGAAAAAACATTCAGTACTTC. Translation: CASSLVVTSGKNIQYF.

This clone occurred a few times. In DNA form, the CDR3 reads TGTGCCAGCAGTCCCAGAGGGGGCTCCTACAATGAGCAGTTCTTC. It specifies CASSPRGGSYNEQFF. J is TRBJ2-1 and V is TRBV6-2 or TRBV6-3; possible D gene TRBD1, 6 bases. Germline V CDR1 and CDR2: MNHEY, SVGEGT. V lost 5 bases and J lost 0, with 11 bases in between. CDR3 length: 15 residues.

The chain uses TRBV20-1 and TRBJ1-1; maybe TRBD1 (5 bases). V was trimmed by 1 base and J by 8 bases, leaving 8 bases between them. This CDR3 spans 11 amino acids. Germline V gene sequence: CDR1 DFQATT, CDR2 SNEGSKA (reference sequence). This CDR3 is CSARAGREAFF. As DNA, the CDR3 is TGCAGTGCTAGAGCAGGGCGAGAAGCTTTCTTT.

Only one count was recorded for this clone. The gene calls are TRBV18 and TRBJ1-1; D ambiguous. V was shortened by 3 bases and J by 1 base, with 12 bases between the two germline ends. The CDR3 length is 15 residues. CDR1 is KGHSH and CDR2 is LQKENI in the germline V gene. Here the CDR3 DNA reads TGTGCCAGCTCACCCCAGGTGTCGGGGAACACTGAAGCTTTCTTT. The encoded protein is CASSPQVSGNTEAFF.

V is TRBV25-1 and J is TRBJ2-2, with D tentatively TRBD1 or TRBD2 (6 bases each). V gave up 2 bases and J gave up 4 bases, with 8 bases separating them. The CDR3 runs to 14 residues. The germline gives CDR1 MGHDK, CDR2 SYGVNS. CDR3 sequence (DNA): TGTGCCAGCAGTGAAGAGGGGGGCACCGGGGAGCTGTTTTTT. This translates into CASSEEGGTGELFF.

This clone was recorded a few times. The V and J genes are TRBV27 and TRBJ1-5, with D perhaps matching TRBD1 (5 bases). V dropped 5 bases and J dropped 9 bases, with 17 bases sitting between them. This CDR3 comprises 14 residues. Germline CDR1 reads MNHEY; CDR2 reads SMNVEV (reference sequence). Here the CDR3 DNA reads TGTGCCAGCAGTCCAGACAGACAGCGGTGGCCCCAGCATTTT. Translation: CASSPDRQRWPQHF.

The rearrangement joins TRBV5-5 to TRBJ2-5; D unclear. The germline V gene encodes CDR1 SGHKS and CDR2 YYEKEE (reference sequence). The CDR3 contains 13 residues. Trimming cost V 4 bases and J 5 bases, with 12 bases left between them. The CDR3 protein is CASSKLAVETQYF. For the CDR3, the DNA is TGTGCCAGCAGCAAGCTTGCGGTCGAGACCCAGTACTTC.

This rearrangement joins TRBV2 to TRBJ2-2, with D maybe TRBD2 (5 bases). This CDR3 spans 12 amino acids. Germline CDR1 SNHLY, CDR2 FYNNEI. V was clipped by 10 bases and J by 7 bases, with 13 bases between them. The CDR3 sequence is CAILSRDGELFF. CDR3 nucleotides: TGTGCCATCCTAAGCCGGGACGGGGAGCTGTTTTTT.

This chain connects TRBV4-3 to TRBJ1-2; perhaps TRBD1 as D (6 bases). Per the germline V gene, CDR1 is LGHNA and CDR2 is YSLEER. V lost 0 bases to trimming and J lost 3 bases, with 8 bases between them. The CDR3 consists of 14 residues. This chain's CDR3 is CASSQETGYYGYTF. The CDR3 DNA sequence: TGCGCCAGCAGCCAAGAGACAGGATACTATGGCTACACCTTC.

The rearrangement uses TRBV19 and TRBJ1-1, with no clear D. CDR1 LNHDA and CDR2 SQIVND come from the germline V gene (reference sequence). Trimming took off 1 base at V and 6 bases at J, with 21 bases between the two ends. The CDR3 contains 17 residues. CDR3 DNA: TGTGCCAGTAGTATAGCTACAGAGGTTGTAACAGTGCCTGAAGCTTTCTTT. This gives the protein CASSIATEVVTVPEAFF.

This chain connects TRBV28 to TRBJ2-6; no reliable D call. The V gene's germline CDR1 is MDHEN and CDR2 SYDVKM. The CDR3 sequence is 17 residues long. The V end was cut by 7 bases, the J end by 2 bases, with 18 bases between. CDR3 in DNA: TGTGCCAGCACCCCATCCGGGTCGTCAACTGGGGCCAACGTCCTGACTTTC. This gives the protein CASTPSGSSTGANVLTF. The full variable domain, its missing parts supplied by reference TRBV28 and TRBJ2-6, is DVKVTQSSRYLVKRTGEKVFLECVQDMDHENMFWYRQDPGLGLRLIYFSYDVKMKEKGDIPEGYSVSREKKERFSLILESASTNQTSMYLCASTPSGSSTGANVLTFGAGSRLTVL.

V usage is TRBV7-8 and J usage is TRBJ2-2; 7 bases are shared with TRBD1. The CDR3 covers 16 residues. V shed 5 bases, J shed 3 bases, and the junction held 9 bases outside the gene matches. Looked up from germline, CDR1 is SGHVS and CDR2 is FQNEAQ. Here the CDR3 DNA reads TGTGCCAGCAGCCCCTACAGGGGACGTGACACCGGGGAGCTGTTTTTT. This codes for CASSPYRGRDTGELFF.

This clone came up a few times. The V gene is TRBV7-2, the J gene TRBJ1-3; D not resolved. Germline V lookup: CDR1 SGHTA, CDR2 FQGNSA. The V gene lost 5 bases and the J gene lost 0 bases, with 11 bases spanning the gap. There are 15 residues in the CDR3. The CDR3 region is CASSPSHPSGNTIYF. The CDR3, as DNA: TGTGCCAGCAGCCCGAGCCATCCCTCTGGAAACACCATATATTTT.

This clone was seen a handful of times. The chain combines TRBV2 with TRBJ1-1; D ambiguous. Deletions cut 9 bases from V and 1 base from J, with 9 bases between. The CDR3 sequence is 12 residues long. Germline V CDR1 and CDR2: SNHLY, FYNNEI. For the CDR3, the DNA is TGTGCCAGTCACTCAGGGAACACTGAAGCTTTCTTT. Protein sequence: CASHSGNTEAFF.

This clone was seen a single time. The chain joins TRBV7-9 to TRBJ2-5, with D perhaps TRBD1 (6 bases). The CDR3 is made up of 14 amino acids. Germline V gives CDR1 SEHNR, CDR2 FQNEAQ (reference sequence). The V and J ends lost 4 bases and 6 bases respectively, with 15 bases between them. The CDR3 nucleotides read TGTGCCAGCAGCTCCACCAATAGGGGGAAGACCCAGTACTTC. The encoded protein is CASSSTNRGKTQYF.

This clone was counted only a few times. The chain combines TRBV5-1 with TRBJ1-2, with TRBD1 matching 9 bases. The length of the CDR3 is 13 residues. Unmatched junction bases numbered 0, after V lost 0 bases and J lost 6 bases. From germline, CDR1 is SGHRS and CDR2 YFSETQ. The CDR3 nucleotides are TGCGCCAGCAGCTTGGGACAGGGGGATGGCTACACCTTC. As protein: CASSLGQGDGYTF.

The sample holds a few counts of this clone. J is TRBJ2-7 and V is TRBV5-8; TRBD1 is a possible D gene (6 bases). The CDR3 has 12 amino acids. Germline CDR1 reads SGHTS; CDR2 reads YDEGEE. V lost 1 base and J 9 bases, leaving 11 bases between the germline ends. CDR3 residues: CASSLRTAGQYF. CDR3 coding DNA: TGTGCCAGCAGCTTGCGGACAGCAGGGCAGTACTTC.